One and the same sample provided the 2 T cell receptor beta chains below, sequenced in a study of blood T cells in healthy people across ages. Then a second PCR, running roughly 6 to 11 cycles, was carried out with a sample-barcoded 5' primer and a J-beta primer mix. TCRdb analysed the 5' RACE reads with MiXCR anew, one entry per CDR3 protein. In the table there are about 730,000 distinct CDR3 sequences, approximately 43% of which are singletons. Sequencing input: blood. These receptors were obtained from a woman in her fifties or sixties in good health.

The gene calls are TRBV6-2 or TRBV6-3 and TRBJ2-7; 7 bases are a match to TRBD1. The CDR3 is made up of 15 amino acids. Germline CDR1 MNHEY, CDR2 SVGEGT. The V segment lost 0 bases and the J segment 7 bases; nucleotides outside the gene matches: 9. CDR3 nucleotides: TGTGCCAGCAGTTACTCGACAGGGCTAGTCAATGAGCAGTACTTC. As protein: CASSYSTGLVNEQYF.

This clonotype has only a few counts. The chain recombines TRBV20-1 with TRBJ2-1, with TRBD2 matching 11 bases. Unmatched junction bases numbered 4, after V lost 6 bases and J lost 3 bases. The CDR3 consists of 14 residues. Germline CDR1 reads DFQATT; CDR2 reads SNEGSKA (reference sequence). The CDR3 loop is CSAVGLAGYNEQFF. The CDR3 coding sequence is TGCAGTGCGGTTGGACTAGCGGGCTACAATGAGCAGTTCTTC.